There are many counts of the clone carrying this T cell receptor (beta chain). Germline CDR1 and CDR2: SEHNR and FQNEAQ (reference sequence). The CDR3 totals 15 residues. The V gene lost 1 base and the J gene lost 5 bases, with 13 bases spanning the gap. This entry belongs to a study of T cells in Graves' hyperthyroidism and ophthalmopathy. The source material, RNA transcripts, was used to amplify TCR beta CDR3 regions. When the TCR CDR3 underwent first-round RT-PCR, the HTBI primer set was used. TCRdb used MiXCR to reprocess the multiplex PCR reads, holding one entry per CDR3 protein. This sample yields 200,000 to 250,000 distinct CDR3 sequences, of which about a sixth are seen a single time; around 26% belongs to the top ten.

The chain recombines TRBV7-9 with TRBJ2-3; D gene unclear. The sequenced material came from blood. The TCR comes from a woman in her late teens or twenties with Graves' ophthalmopathy. As DNA, the CDR3 is TGTGCCAGCAGCTTAGAGAGTTTTGGTCAAGATACGCAGTATTTT. Encoded protein: CASSLESFGQDTQYF.